This TCR beta chain was obtained from a study of T-cell reconstitution after alpha-beta-depleted transplantation in children. General study points: The high TCRbeta diversity at day 60 in some patients came from surviving recipient T cells and thymic progenitors. About two months after transplant, alpha-beta T cells reportedly came from several hundred expanded graft clones. Fresh T-cell production supplied most of the T-cell counts and diversity seen one year after transplant.

Molecular barcoding with unique molecular identifiers was used for the TCRbeta library. In TCRdb, the PCR reads were re-called with MiXCR into one record per CDR3 protein. This table holds hundreds of thousands of distinct CDR3 sequences, approximately 10% found once. Trimming cost V 1 base and J 3 bases, with 7 bases left between them. This CDR3 has 13 residues. Germline V gives CDR1 SEHNR, CDR2 FQNEAQ (reference sequence). In its sample, this clonotype was seen many times. What it recognizes is unknown. V gene TRBV7-9 combines with J gene TRBJ2-7; D uncertain. The TCR sequence derives from a male patient aged 2 to 10 who had a stem cell transplant for chronic granulomatous disease, so the T cells may come from the graft donor. Specimen: peripheral blood, collected 180 days after TCRalphabeta/CD19-depleted stem cell transplant. CDR3 in amino acids: CASSLDTDYEQYF. The DNA for the CDR3 is TGTGCCAGCAGCTTAGACACGGACTACGAGCAGTACTTC. Full variable domain (remainder filled in from reference TRBV7-9 and TRBJ2-7): DTGVSQNPRHKITKRGQNVTFRCDPISEHNRLYWYRQTLGQGPEFLTYFQNEAQLEKSRLLSDRFSAERPKGSFSTLEIQRTEQGDSAMYLCASSLDTDYEQYFGPGTRLTVT.